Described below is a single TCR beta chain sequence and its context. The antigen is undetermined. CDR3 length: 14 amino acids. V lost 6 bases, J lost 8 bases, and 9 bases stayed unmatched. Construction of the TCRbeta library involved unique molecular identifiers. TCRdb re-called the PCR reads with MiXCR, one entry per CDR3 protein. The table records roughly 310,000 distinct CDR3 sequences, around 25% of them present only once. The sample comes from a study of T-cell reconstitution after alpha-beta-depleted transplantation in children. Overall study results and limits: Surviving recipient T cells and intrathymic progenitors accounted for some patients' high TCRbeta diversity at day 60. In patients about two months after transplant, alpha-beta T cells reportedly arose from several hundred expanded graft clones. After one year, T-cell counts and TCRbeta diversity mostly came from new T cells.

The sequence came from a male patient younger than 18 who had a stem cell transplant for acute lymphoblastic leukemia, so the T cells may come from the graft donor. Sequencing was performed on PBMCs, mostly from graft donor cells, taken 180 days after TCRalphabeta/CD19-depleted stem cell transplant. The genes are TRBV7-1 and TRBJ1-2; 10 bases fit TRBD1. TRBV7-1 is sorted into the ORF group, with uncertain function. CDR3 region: CASSHPGQGWGYTF. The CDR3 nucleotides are TGTGCCAGCAGTCACCCGGGACAGGGGTGGGGCTACACCTTC.